One sample yielded the 14 T cell receptor beta chains listed below, sequenced in a study of PD-1 blockade in classical Hodgkin lymphoma. Each patient relapsed following autologous stem cell transplantation, and prior brentuximab vedotin exposure differed. The repertoire was sequenced with immunoSEQ multiplex PCR; TCRdb's copy has only in-frame clones and lacks some. The data show just over 60,000 clones, with approximately 88% seen just once and around 12% held by the top ten. Sequences were derived from peripheral blood mononuclear cells (PBMCs), sampled at baseline. These receptors all stem from a human donor with classical Hodgkin lymphoma.

The chain has TRBV30 and TRBJ1-6, with D possibly matching TRBD1 (6 bases). This CDR3 has 15 residues. Germline lookup yields CDR1 GTSNPN and CDR2 SVGIG (reference sequence). Trimming took off 0 bases at V and 9 bases at J, with 15 bases between the two ends. The DNA for the CDR3 is TGTGCCTGGAGTGTAGGGGGTCAGGGAAGTTCACCCCTCCACTTT. Encoded protein: CAWSVGGQGSSPLHF.

This chain links TRBV28 with TRBJ1-1; no definite D call. Germline V gene data show CDR1 as MDHEN and CDR2 as SYDVKM. The CDR3 consists of 11 residues. Trimming left V 5 bases short and J 10 bases short, with 11 bases between. The CDR3 DNA is TGTGCCAGCAGTCAGATGGGTACAGCTTTCTTT. This translates into CASSQMGTAFF. Complete variable domain (other parts from reference TRBV28 and TRBJ1-1): DVKVTQSSRYLVKRTGEKVFLECVQDMDHENMFWYRQDPGLGLRLIYFSYDVKMKEKGDIPEGYSVSREKKERFSLILESASTNQTSMYLCASSQMGTAFFGQGTRLTVV.

CDR3 coding DNA: TGTGCCAGTAGTATAAACAGGGGACGCACCATATATTTT. The encoded protein is CASSINRGRTIYF. The gene calls are TRBV19 and TRBJ1-3; 7 bases agree with TRBD1. Germline V CDR1 and CDR2: LNHDA, SQIVND (reference sequence). This CDR3 contains 13 residues. Trimming cost V 2 bases and J 9 bases; bases outside gene matches: 4.

The V and J genes are TRBV11-2 and TRBJ1-2; TRBD1 might be the D (5 bases). CDR1 is SGHAT and CDR2 is FQNNGV in the germline V gene. This CDR3 is 14 amino acids long. Trimming shortened V by 0 bases and J by 8 bases, and 13 bases separated the two germline ends. As DNA, the CDR3 is TGTGCCAGCAGCTTAGATCTGTCGTGGGGGGGCTACACCTTC. Its translation is CASSLDLSWGGYTF.

The chain links TRBV30 to TRBJ2-7; D is ambiguous. Germline CDR1 is GTSNPN and CDR2 is SVGIG (reference sequence). The V gene lost 0 bases and the J gene lost 1 base, with 10 bases spanning the gap. The CDR3 totals 14 residues. The DNA for the CDR3 is TGTGCCTGGAGTGTACAGCCAAGTTCCTACGAGCAGTACTTC. It specifies CAWSVQPSSYEQYF.

This chain connects TRBV19 to TRBJ2-5, with D perhaps matching TRBD1 (6 bases). V was pared by 11 bases and J by 2 bases, with 9 bases between. CDR3 length: 11 residues. Germline V CDR1 and CDR2: LNHDA, SQIVND (reference sequence). The CDR3 protein is CASGQQETQYF. The CDR3 DNA is TGTGCCTCTGGACAGCAAGAGACCCAGTACTTC.

This clone was seen only once. V gene TRBV6-1 combines with J gene TRBJ2-7, with D unclear. Germline CDR1 and CDR2: MNHNS and SASEGT. The CDR3 contains 14 residues. V was pared by 4 bases and J by 2 bases, with 12 bases between. Here the CDR3 reads CASSVETRTYEQYF. CDR3 nucleotides: TGTGCCAGCAGTGTCGAGACAAGAACCTACGAGCAGTACTTC.

V is TRBV10-1 and J is TRBJ1-1; 8 bases agree with TRBD1. The CDR3 has 15 residues. The germline V gene encodes CDR1 WNHNN and CDR2 SYGVQD (reference sequence). V was pared by 4 bases and J by 4 bases, with 8 bases of the junction left unmatched. CDR3 bases: TGCGCCAGCAGTGTCGCCGGGACAGGAGCCACTGAAGCTTTCTTT. Protein sequence: CASSVAGTGATEAFF.

The rearrangement uses TRBV19 and TRBJ2-1, with 7 bases that match TRBD2. Germline CDR1 and CDR2: LNHDA and SQIVND (reference sequence). The CDR3 runs to 15 residues. Losses at the gene ends were 8 bases for V and 2 bases for J; bases not matched to a gene: 9. In nucleotides, the CDR3 is TGTGCCAGTCGTCTAGCGGAGTTTCCCTACAATGAGCAGTTCTTC. It codes for CASRLAEFPYNEQFF.

The CDR3 nucleotides are TGTGCCACCAGCGGGTCGGACAGGCCGGTCAATGAGCAGTTCTTC. Encoded protein: CATSGSDRPVNEQFF. The V and J genes are TRBV15 and TRBJ2-1, with 7 bases fitting TRBD1. CDR3 length: 15 amino acids. The V and J ends lost 5 bases and 6 bases, in that order; junction bases with no gene match: 10. In germline, CDR1 is LNHNV, CDR2 YYDKDF (reference sequence).

The genes are TRBV6-6 and TRBJ1-2; D gene uncertain. Trimming stripped 5 bases from V and 4 bases from J, with 17 bases between. Germline V lookup: CDR1 MNHNY, CDR2 SVGAGI (reference sequence). This CDR3 region has 15 residues. CDR3 in amino acids: CASSPPSDFPYGYTF. CDR3 DNA: TGTGCCAGCAGTCCTCCTTCGGACTTTCCCTATGGCTACACCTTC.

The V and J genes are TRBV30 and TRBJ1-1; a weak D match, TRBD1 (5 bases). The CDR3 runs 14 residues. Germline V gene data show CDR1 as GTSNPN and CDR2 as SVGIG (reference sequence). V was pared by 2 bases and J by 1 base, with 11 bases between. The CDR3 reads CAWSRTWGNTEAFF. The CDR3 nucleotides are TGTGCCTGGAGTAGGACATGGGGGAACACTGAAGCTTTCTTT.

The chain carries TRBV1 and TRBJ2-7; no DNA check was done on the table's D call, TRBD2. TRBV1 is a known pseudogene. This CDR3 region has 16 residues. The CDR3 region has the DNA TGCACCAGCATTGAAGGAGGGCGGGGGACTTCCTACGAGCAGTACTTC. Protein: CTSIEGGRGTSYEQYF.

The V gene is TRBV11-2, the J gene TRBJ2-1; 13 positions agree with TRBD2. The CDR3 runs to 17 residues. The V gene's germline CDR1 is SGHAT and CDR2 FQNNGV. V shed 1 base, J shed 8 bases, and the junction held 8 bases outside the gene matches. CDR3 sequence reads: CASSLGEILAGGHEQFF. The CDR3 nucleotides read TGTGCCAGCAGCTTAGGGGAAATACTAGCGGGGGGGCATGAGCAGTTCTTC.